The subject of this entry is one T cell receptor (beta chain). This clonotype was picked up many times. The antigen it recognizes is unknown. No qualities accompany the bases; no much larger clone lies one base away. The source of the sample is a study of T-cell reconstitution after alpha-beta-depleted transplantation in children (dated by TCRdb to about 2016). In terms of the full investigation: The study quantitatively tracked T-cell immune reconstitution after TCRalphabeta/CD19-depleted allogeneic hematopoietic cell transplantation in children using TCR repertoire profiling.

The receptor library was made with PCR. The instrument given in TCRdb is Illumina HiSeq 2500. TCR library preparation used molecular barcoding, with unique molecular identifiers applied to normalize quantification of the TCRbeta repertoire. The public reads were reprocessed in TCRdb via fastp at Q25 and MiXCR, keeping in-frame beta chains. When rows share a CDR3 protein, they turn into one entry using the most common DNA and genes. The table for this sample lists about 420,000 distinct CDR3 sequences; about 11% of them were counted only once. The leading ten clones occupy 5% to 6.5% of the sample. V is cut by 1 base and J by 11 bases, and the space between the germline ends is 16 bases. CDR3 length: 13 amino acids, cysteine to valine. Left in the record is the CDR3 DNA by itself, 39 bases read in frame from the first base. Reading the germline V gene gives CDR1 SGHDT and CDR2 YYEEEE.

The rearrangement joined TRBV5-6 to TRBJ2-7; perhaps TRBD2 is the D gene, with 6 bases matching. The clonotype was recovered from a human donor who donated a stem cell graft to a child with acute myeloid leukemia. Source: PBMCs from the stem cell graft donor, taken from the stem cell graft. This receptor carries the CDR3 CASSLIFGRGEYV. The nucleotides read TGTGCCAGCAGCTTGATTTTCGGCCGCGGGGAGTACGTC.